This T cell receptor (beta chain) was recorded in a study of blood T cell repertoires in COVID-19. Study overall: Collection of acute and convalescent COVID-19 samples took place in the United States, Italy and Spain.

In the original analysis: Counts of nucleated cells, estimated from reference gene primer amplification, were obtained. Some clones are missing from TCRdb's copy, which holds only in-frame ones; the method was immunoSEQ multiplex PCR. From that table come the V and J calls and clone size; the DNA was used to work out D and trimming. The repertoire includes 40,000 or so clones, 88% of them detected once, and roughly 13% sits in the top ten. Germline assignment: CDR1 ENHRY and CDR2 SYGVKD. CDR3 size: 17 residues. Trimming left V 5 bases short and J 0 bases short, with 18 bases between. Sequenced material: peripheral blood. The sequence was obtained from a human donor in a cohort sampled during active COVID-19. This chain uses TRBV10-3 with TRBJ2-3, with D maybe TRBD2 (8 bases). The CDR3 nucleotides read TGTGCCATCAGTTTTTCGGGGGGGACAGAAAGCACAGATACGCAGTATTTT. Translation gives CAISFSGGTESTDTQYF.